A selection of T cell receptor beta chains follows, all from one sample in a study of T cell clonotyping in hematopoietic cell transplantation. Data came from immunoSEQ multiplex PCR; TCRdb stores just in-frame clones and leaves some out. The data contain 16,000 or so clones, roughly 91% of them singletons. The source material was peripheral blood mononuclear cells. Receptor source: a middle-aged man in good health. Some clones in this sample may be carry-over from other donors' samples. CDR3s include the opening cysteine and the closing phenylalanine or tryptophan. Fields, in order: V gene, D gene, J gene, clone size, CDR3 DNA, CDR3 protein. A D gene is named only where the DNA matches it firmly. Clone size is given for some rows only: seen once, a few or many times, or a class if the clone is expanded.

V gene: TRBV11-1
D gene: .
J gene: TRBJ2-7
clone size: once
CDR3 DNA: TGTGCCAGCAGCTTAGGAGGTGGCTCCTACGAGCAGTACTTC
CDR3 protein: CASSLGGGSYEQYF

V gene: TRBV5-1
D gene: .
J gene: TRBJ2-3
clone size: .
CDR3 DNA: TGCGCCAGCATGATGGGAAGGCCTAGCACAGATACGCAGTATTTT
CDR3 protein: CASMMGRPSTDTQYF

V gene: TRBV30
D gene: TRBD1
J gene: TRBJ1-2
clone size: once
CDR3 DNA: TGTGCCTGGCGAGCTCAAACAGGGGGTTGTGGCTACACCTTC
CDR3 protein: CAWRAQTGGCGYTF

V gene: TRBV6-5
D gene: .
J gene: TRBJ2-2
clone size: .
CDR3 DNA: TGTGCCAGCACCCAGAGCCCACCGGGCACCGGGGAGCTGTTTTTT
CDR3 protein: CASTQSPPGTGELFF

V gene: TRBV30
D gene: TRBD1
J gene: TRBJ1-3
clone size: .
CDR3 DNA: TGTGCCTGTACCCGGGACAGCTTTTCAGGAAACACCATATATTTT
CDR3 protein: CACTRDSFSGNTIYF

V gene: TRBV6-1
D gene: TRBD2
J gene: TRBJ2-3
clone size: .
CDR3 DNA: TGTGCCAGCAGCGATAGCGGGGCCCTGTATGATACGCAGTATTTT
CDR3 protein: CASSDSGALYDTQYF

V gene: TRBV30
D gene: .
J gene: TRBJ2-7
clone size: .
CDR3 DNA: TGTGCCTGGACCCAACTCCCGATCTACGAGCAGTACTTC
CDR3 protein: CAWTQLPIYEQYF

V gene: TRBV7-3
D gene: .
J gene: TRBJ2-7
clone size: .
CDR3 DNA: TGTGCCAGCAGCTTAACAGGCGGCGAGCAGTACTTC
CDR3 protein: CASSLTGGEQYF

V gene: TRBV27
D gene: TRBD2
J gene: TRBJ2-7
clone size: .
CDR3 DNA: TGTGCCAGCAGTTTTACTAGCGGGAGTTACGAGCAGTACTTC
CDR3 protein: CASSFTSGSYEQYF

V gene: TRBV28
D gene: TRBD1
J gene: TRBJ2-7
clone size: .
CDR3 DNA: TGTGCCAGCGCGACAGGGAACTCCTACGAGCAGTACTTC
CDR3 protein: CASATGNSYEQYF

V gene: TRBV5-1
D gene: .
J gene: TRBJ2-7
clone size: .
CDR3 DNA: TGCGCCAGCAGAGTTGGGGAGTCTCCCTTACTCGAGCAGTACTTC
CDR3 protein: CASRVGESPLLEQYF

V gene: TRBV6-1
D gene: .
J gene: TRBJ2-7
clone size: once
CDR3 DNA: TGTGCCAGCAGTGATGGGCCCGTCTACGAGCAGTACTTC
CDR3 protein: CASSDGPVYEQYF

V gene: TRBV7-6
D gene: .
J gene: TRBJ1-5
clone size: .
CDR3 DNA: TGTGCCAGCAGCTTAGGATCCGCGTATAGCAATCAGCCCCAGCATTTT
CDR3 protein: CASSLGSAYSNQPQHF

V gene: TRBV4-1
D gene: TRBD1
J gene: TRBJ2-7
clone size: .
CDR3 DNA: TGCGCCAGCAGCCTCCCGGGACAGAGCTCCTACGAGCAGTACTTC
CDR3 protein: CASSLPGQSSYEQYF

V gene: TRBV6-1
D gene: .
J gene: TRBJ1-1
clone size: .
CDR3 DNA: TGTGCCAGCAGTGCCAGGTCGGGGAACACTGAAGCTTTCTTT
CDR3 protein: CASSARSGNTEAFF

V gene: TRBV6-1
D gene: TRBD1
J gene: TRBJ2-7
clone size: once
CDR3 DNA: TGTGCCAGCAGTGCCACCTTCAGGGACAGGGGGTCCGAGCAGTACTTC
CDR3 protein: CASSATFRDRGSEQYF

V gene: TRBV11-3
D gene: .
J gene: TRBJ2-1
clone size: .
CDR3 DNA: TGTGCCAGCAGCTTAAGCCTTTCCCCCTCCAATGAGCAGTTCTTC
CDR3 protein: CASSLSLSPSNEQFF

V gene: TRBV7-2
D gene: .
J gene: TRBJ2-7
clone size: .
CDR3 DNA: TGTGCCAGCAGCCTGCGACAGTCGGTACAGTACTTC
CDR3 protein: CASSLRQSVQYF

V gene: TRBV30
D gene: TRBD1
J gene: TRBJ2-7
clone size: .
CDR3 DNA: TGTGCCTGGAGTGTACGGGACAGGGAGGGCGAGCAGTACTTC
CDR3 protein: CAWSVRDREGEQYF

V gene: TRBV7-6
D gene: .
J gene: TRBJ2-2
clone size: .
CDR3 DNA: TGTGCCAGCAGCCCCGCCTCCGGGGAGCTGTTTTTT
CDR3 protein: CASSPASGELFF

V gene: TRBV27
D gene: .
J gene: TRBJ2-2
clone size: .
CDR3 DNA: TGTGCCAGCAGGCCGTTTCGGACCGGGGAGCTGTTTTTT
CDR3 protein: CASRPFRTGELFF

V gene: TRBV30
D gene: TRBD1
J gene: TRBJ2-7
clone size: .
CDR3 DNA: TGTGCCTGGAGGCTCGGACAGGGGGCCTACGAGCAGTACTTC
CDR3 protein: CAWRLGQGAYEQYF

V gene: TRBV6-6
D gene: .
J gene: TRBJ2-7
clone size: .
CDR3 DNA: TGTGCCAGCAGGGGACACTCCTCCTACGAGCAGTACTTC
CDR3 protein: CASRGHSSYEQYF

V gene: TRBV4-3
D gene: TRBD2
J gene: TRBJ2-1
clone size: .
CDR3 DNA: TGCGCCAGCAGCCAAGAACTAGCGGGGGCCAACAATGAGCAGTTCTTC
CDR3 protein: CASSQELAGANNEQFF

V gene: TRBV11-1
D gene: .
J gene: TRBJ1-1
clone size: .
CDR3 DNA: TGTGCCAGCAGCTCCCAGGACCCGAACACTGAAGCTTTCTTT
CDR3 protein: CASSSQDPNTEAFF

V gene: TRBV7-8
D gene: .
J gene: TRBJ2-7
clone size: .
CDR3 DNA: TGTGCCAGCAGCTCCGGGCACTCTAGCTCCTACGAGCAGTACTTC
CDR3 protein: CASSSGHSSSYEQYF

V gene: TRBV30
D gene: TRBD1
J gene: TRBJ1-1
clone size: medium-sized
CDR3 DNA: TGTGCCTCCGACAGGGCCCAAAGTGAAGCTTTCTTT
CDR3 protein: CASDRAQSEAFF

V gene: TRBV6-5
D gene: TRBD2
J gene: TRBJ2-7
clone size: once
CDR3 DNA: TGTGCCAGCAGTTACTCGGGGACTAGCGGGGGGGTCGAGCAGTACTTC
CDR3 protein: CASSYSGTSGGVEQYF

V gene: TRBV7-9
D gene: TRBD1
J gene: TRBJ2-3
clone size: .
CDR3 DNA: TGTGCCAGCAGCGCTCCGCTCCCCGACAGGGCAGGCACAGATACGCAGTATTTT
CDR3 protein: CASSAPLPDRAGTDTQYF

V gene: TRBV30
D gene: .
J gene: TRBJ2-7
clone size: .
CDR3 DNA: TGTGCCTGGTCTAGGGCGGGAAACGAGCAGTACTTC
CDR3 protein: CAWSRAGNEQYF

V gene: TRBV5-1
D gene: TRBD1
J gene: TRBJ2-7
clone size: .
CDR3 DNA: TGCGCCAGCAGCTTGCCTCGACAGGGAGCTCCCCTCTCCTACGAGCAGTACTTC
CDR3 protein: CASSLPRQGAPLSYEQYF

V gene: TRBV11-3
D gene: .
J gene: TRBJ1-2
clone size: .
CDR3 DNA: TGTGCCAGCAGCTTGGGGGTTGGGGTTCCTCAAGGCTACACCTTC
CDR3 protein: CASSLGVGVPQGYTF

V gene: TRBV7-2
D gene: .
J gene: TRBJ1-2
clone size: .
CDR3 DNA: TGTGCCAGCAGCTTAGGGCCACACCCCAGCTATGGCTACACCTTC
CDR3 protein: CASSLGPHPSYGYTF

V gene: TRBV25-1
D gene: TRBD2
J gene: TRBJ2-1
clone size: .
CDR3 DNA: TGTGCCAGCAGTGCACAACTAGCGGGAGACAATGAGCAGTTCTTC
CDR3 protein: CASSAQLAGDNEQFF

V gene: TRBV9
D gene: TRBD1
J gene: TRBJ2-2
clone size: .
CDR3 DNA: TGTGCCAGCAGCGGACAGGGGTCCACCGGGGAGCTGTTTTTT
CDR3 protein: CASSGQGSTGELFF

V gene: TRBV5-8
D gene: .
J gene: TRBJ1-2
clone size: few
CDR3 DNA: TGTGCCAGCAGCTTGCGCACAGCTAACTATGGCTACACCTTC
CDR3 protein: CASSLRTANYGYTF

V gene: TRBV29-1
D gene: .
J gene: TRBJ2-7
clone size: .
CDR3 DNA: TGCAGCGCTGCCTCGGACAGAGATGCCTACGAGCAGTACTTC
CDR3 protein: CSAASDRDAYEQYF

V gene: TRBV18
D gene: TRBD2
J gene: TRBJ2-7
clone size: .
CDR3 DNA: TGTGCCAGCTCGCGGACTAGCGGGACCTACGAGCAGTACTTC
CDR3 protein: CASSRTSGTYEQYF

V gene: TRBV7-2
D gene: TRBD2
J gene: TRBJ2-5
clone size: .
CDR3 DNA: TGTGCCAGCAGCTTAAAGGGCGGGAGTGAGAAGACCCAGTACTTC
CDR3 protein: CASSLKGGSEKTQYF

V gene: TRBV28
D gene: .
J gene: TRBJ2-1
clone size: .
CDR3 DNA: TGTGCCAGCAGTGCCCTTCTAGTTAGCTCCTACAATGAGCAGTTCTTC
CDR3 protein: CASSALLVSSYNEQFF

V gene: TRBV11-3
D gene: .
J gene: TRBJ1-2
clone size: .
CDR3 DNA: TGTGCCAGCAGCCCCCGGACAGAGTATGGCTACACCTTC
CDR3 protein: CASSPRTEYGYTF